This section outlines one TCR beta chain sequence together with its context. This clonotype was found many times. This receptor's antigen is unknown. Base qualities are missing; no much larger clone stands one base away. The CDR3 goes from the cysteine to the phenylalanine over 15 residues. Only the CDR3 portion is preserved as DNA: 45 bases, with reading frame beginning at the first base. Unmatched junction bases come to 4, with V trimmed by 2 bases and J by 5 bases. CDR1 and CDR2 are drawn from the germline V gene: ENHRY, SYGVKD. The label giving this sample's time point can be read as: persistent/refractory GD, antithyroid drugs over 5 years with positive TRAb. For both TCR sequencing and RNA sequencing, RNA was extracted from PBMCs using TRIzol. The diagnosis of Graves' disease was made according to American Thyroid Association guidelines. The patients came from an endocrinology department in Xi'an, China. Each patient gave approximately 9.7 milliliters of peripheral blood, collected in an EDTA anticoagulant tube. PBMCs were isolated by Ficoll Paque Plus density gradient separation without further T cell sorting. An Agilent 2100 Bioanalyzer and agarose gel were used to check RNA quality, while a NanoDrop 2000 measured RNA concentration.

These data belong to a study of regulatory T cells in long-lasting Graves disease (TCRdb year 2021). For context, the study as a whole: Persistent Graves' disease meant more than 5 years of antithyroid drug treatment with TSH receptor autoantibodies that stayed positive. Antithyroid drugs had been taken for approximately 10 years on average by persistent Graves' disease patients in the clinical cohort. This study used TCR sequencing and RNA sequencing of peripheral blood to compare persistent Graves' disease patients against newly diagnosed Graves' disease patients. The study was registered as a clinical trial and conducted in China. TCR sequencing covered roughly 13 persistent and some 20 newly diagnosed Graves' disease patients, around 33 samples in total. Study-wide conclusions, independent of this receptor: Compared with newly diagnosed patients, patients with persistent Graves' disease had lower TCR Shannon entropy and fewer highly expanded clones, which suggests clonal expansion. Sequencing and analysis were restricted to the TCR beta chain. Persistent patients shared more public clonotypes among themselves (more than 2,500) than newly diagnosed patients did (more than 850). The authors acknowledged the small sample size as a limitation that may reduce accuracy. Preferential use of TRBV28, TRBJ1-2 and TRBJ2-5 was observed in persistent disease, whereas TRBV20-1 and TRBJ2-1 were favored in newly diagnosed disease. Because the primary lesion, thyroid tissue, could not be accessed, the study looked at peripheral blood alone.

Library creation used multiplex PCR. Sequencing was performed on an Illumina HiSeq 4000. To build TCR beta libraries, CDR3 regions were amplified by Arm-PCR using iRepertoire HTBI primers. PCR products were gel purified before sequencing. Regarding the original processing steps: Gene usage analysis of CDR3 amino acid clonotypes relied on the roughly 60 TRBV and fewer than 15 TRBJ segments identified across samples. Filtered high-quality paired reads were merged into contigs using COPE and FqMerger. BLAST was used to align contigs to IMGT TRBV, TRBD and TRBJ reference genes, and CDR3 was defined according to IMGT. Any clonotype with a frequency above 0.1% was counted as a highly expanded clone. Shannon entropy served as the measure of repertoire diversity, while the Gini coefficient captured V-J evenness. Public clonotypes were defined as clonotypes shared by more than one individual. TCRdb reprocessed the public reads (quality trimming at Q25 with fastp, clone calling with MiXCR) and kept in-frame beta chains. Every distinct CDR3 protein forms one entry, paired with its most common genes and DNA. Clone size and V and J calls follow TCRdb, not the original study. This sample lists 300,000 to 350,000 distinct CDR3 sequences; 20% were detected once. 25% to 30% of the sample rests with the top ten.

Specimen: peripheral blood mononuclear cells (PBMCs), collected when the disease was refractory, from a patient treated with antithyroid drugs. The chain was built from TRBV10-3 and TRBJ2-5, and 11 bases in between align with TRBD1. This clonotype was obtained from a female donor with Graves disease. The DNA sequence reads TGTGCCATCAGTGAGCCTGGACAGGGGGCCGAGACCCAGTACTTC. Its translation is CAISEPGQGAETQYF.